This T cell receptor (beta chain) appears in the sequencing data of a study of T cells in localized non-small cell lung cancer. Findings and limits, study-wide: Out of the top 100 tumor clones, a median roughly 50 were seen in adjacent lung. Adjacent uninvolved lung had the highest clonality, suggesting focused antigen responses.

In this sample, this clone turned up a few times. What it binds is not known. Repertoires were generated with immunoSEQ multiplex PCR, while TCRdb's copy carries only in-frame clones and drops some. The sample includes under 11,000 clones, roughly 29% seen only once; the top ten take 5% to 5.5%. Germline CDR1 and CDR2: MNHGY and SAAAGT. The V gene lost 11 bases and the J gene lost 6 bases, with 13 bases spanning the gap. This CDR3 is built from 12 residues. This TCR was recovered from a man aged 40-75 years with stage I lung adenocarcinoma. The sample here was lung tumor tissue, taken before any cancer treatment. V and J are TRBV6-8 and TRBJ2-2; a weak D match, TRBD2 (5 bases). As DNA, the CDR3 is TGTGCCTCCAGGACTGGGGCCGGGGAGCTGTTTTTT. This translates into CASRTGAGELFF.